This TCR beta chain emerged from a study of shared clonotypes between healthy human individuals. On this clone: The same CDR3 is also encoded by other DNA sequences in this sample.

Data came from immunoSEQ multiplex PCR; TCRdb stores just in-frame clones and leaves some out. The profile shows fewer than 3 million clones, 92% of them singletons. The CDR3 is 14 residues long. CDR1 is MNHNY, CDR2 SVGAGI, per germline (reference sequence). After removal of 2 bases from V and 4 bases from J, the junction contained 3 bases not matched to a gene. The TCR comes from a man aged 18-30 years in good health. Some clones in this sample may be carry-over from other donors' samples. Sequenced material: naive CD4+ T cells from PBMCs. Subset meaning: CD45RA+ positively selected. The V call is TRBV6-6, the J call TRBJ2-5; 8 bases match TRBD1. CDR3 DNA: TGTGCCAGCAGTTACCGGACAGGGCTAGAGACCCAGTACTTC. Translating it yields CASSYRTGLETQYF.